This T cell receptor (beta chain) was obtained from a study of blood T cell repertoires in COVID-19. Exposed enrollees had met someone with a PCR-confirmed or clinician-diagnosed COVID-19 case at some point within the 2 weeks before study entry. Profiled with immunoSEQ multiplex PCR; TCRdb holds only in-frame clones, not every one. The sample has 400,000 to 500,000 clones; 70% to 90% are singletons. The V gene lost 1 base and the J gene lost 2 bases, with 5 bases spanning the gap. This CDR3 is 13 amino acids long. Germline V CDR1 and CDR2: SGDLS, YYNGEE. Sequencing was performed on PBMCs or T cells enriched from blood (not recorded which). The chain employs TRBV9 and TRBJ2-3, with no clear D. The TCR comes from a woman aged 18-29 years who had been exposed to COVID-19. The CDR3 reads CASSVTVTDTQYF. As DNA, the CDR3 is TGTGCCAGCAGCGTAACGGTCACAGATACGCAGTATTTT.